Following are 27 T cell receptor beta chains from one sample sequenced in a study of beta chain features in type 1 diabetes. Isolated RNA was reverse transcribed in full, so expressed TCRB transcripts were sequenced. TCRdb's copy holds only in-frame clones and misses some; the assay was immunoSEQ multiplex PCR. The sample has around 340,000 clones; roughly 8.8% are singletons. Points from the study as a whole: When Type 1 diabetes patients were examined, their TCRB CDR3s proved moderately but significantly shorter in all four CD4+ subsets.

These TCRs are of unknown antigen specificity. Input material: central memory CD4+ T cells from blood. These receptors all stem from a man aged 25 to 45 with type 1 diabetes.

CDR3 bases: TGTGCCAGCAGTCTGGACAGGGATAATTCACCCCTCCACTTT. This encodes CASSLDRDNSPLHF. J is TRBJ1-6 and V is TRBV7-8, with 8 bases identical to TRBD1. The germline gives CDR1 SGHVS, CDR2 FQNEAQ. Trimming removed 6 bases from V and 5 bases from J; junction bases left unmatched: 3. This CDR3 comprises 14 residues.

This clone was counted only a few times. The V call is TRBV19, the J call TRBJ2-7, with a weak D call TRBD1 (6 bases). V was clipped by 6 bases and J by 3 bases, with 9 bases between them. Germline V lookup: CDR1 LNHDA, CDR2 SQIVND (reference sequence). CDR3 length: 12 residues. CDR3: CASSTQGYEQYF. For the CDR3, the DNA is TGTGCCAGTAGCACACAGGGCTACGAGCAGTACTTC.

This clone was found many times. The rearrangement links TRBV4-1 to TRBJ2-7; 7 nucleotides align to TRBD1. Germline CDR1 is MGHRA and CDR2 is YSYEKL. Trimming at V came to 0 bases and at J to 0 bases, leaving 5 bases not matched to a gene. The CDR3 sequence is 16 residues long. The CDR3 sequence is CASSQDTGVGSYEQYF. CDR3 in DNA: TGCGCCAGCAGCCAAGACACAGGGGTAGGCTCCTACGAGCAGTACTTC.

In its sample, this clone was seen a few times. This chain connects TRBV28 to TRBJ1-6; D is ambiguous. The V end was cut by 6 bases, the J end by 14 bases, with 14 bases between. CDR3 length: 12 amino acids. Looked up from germline, CDR1 is MDHEN and CDR2 is SYDVKM. In DNA, the CDR3 is TGTGCCAGCAGCACTAACACGCCCACCCTCCACTTT. Its protein is CASSTNTPTLHF. Full variable domain (remainder filled in from reference TRBV28 and TRBJ1-6): DVKVTQSSRYLVKRTGEKVFLECVQDMDHENMFWYRQDPGLGLRLIYFSYDVKMKEKGDIPEGYSVSREKKERFSLILESASTNQTSMYLCASSTNTPTLHFGNGTRLTVT.

This clone was detected a few times. CDR3 loop: CASSQVGAGQPQHF. The CDR3 DNA follows: TGTGCCAGCAGCCAAGTAGGGGCTGGTCAGCCCCAGCATTTT. The V call is TRBV14, the J call TRBJ1-5, with a tentative D call TRBD1 (5 bases). The CDR3 length is 14 residues. In germline, CDR1 is SGHDN, CDR2 FVKESK. Trimming shortened V by 1 base and J by 6 bases, and 10 bases separated the two germline ends.

This clone appeared a few times. The V call is TRBV5-1, the J call TRBJ2-1, with a weak D call TRBD2 (6 bases). CDR3 size: 15 residues. Germline lookup yields CDR1 SGHRS and CDR2 YFSETQ. Trimming shortened V by 0 bases and J by 5 bases, and 12 bases separated the two germline ends. The CDR3 nucleotides are TGCGCCAGCAGCTTGGGACTAGGACCGAACAATGAGCAGTTCTTC. Amino acid sequence: CASSLGLGPNNEQFF.

The V and J genes are TRBV27 and TRBJ2-3; 8 nucleotides agree with TRBD2. Germline CDR1 is MNHEY and CDR2 is SMNVEV (reference sequence). Losses at the gene ends were 8 bases for V and 7 bases for J; bases not matched to a gene: 14. This CDR3 has 15 residues. The DNA of the CDR3 is TGTGCCAGCGGAAAATCGGGGGGGCAAGGGAATACGCAGTATTTT. Residues: CASGKSGGQGNTQYF.

This clone was observed many times. The gene calls are TRBV7-2 and TRBJ2-7; D might be TRBD2 (6 bases). From germline, CDR1 is SGHTA and CDR2 FQGNSA. V was cut by 6 bases and J by 2 bases, with 11 bases left in between. The CDR3 length is 13 residues. The CDR3 DNA reads as TGTGCCAGCAGGCCAGGCGGGGCCTACGAGCAGTACTTC. Translated: CASRPGGAYEQYF.

V usage is TRBV6-5 and J usage is TRBJ2-5, with D perhaps TRBD2 (6 bases). Germline V CDR1 and CDR2: MNHEY, SVGAGI. Deletions cut 0 bases from V and 1 base from J, with 9 bases between. The length of the CDR3 is 15 residues. In DNA form, the CDR3 reads TGTGCCAGCAGTTACTCCGGGGGACTCCAAGAGACCCAGTACTTC. Translated, it gives CASSYSGGLQETQYF.

In its sample, this clone was seen a few times. V usage is TRBV27 and J usage is TRBJ2-1; TRBD1 is a possible D gene (6 bases). Deletions cut 0 bases from V and 3 bases from J, with 12 bases between. CDR1 and CDR2 from the germline V gene are MNHEY and SMNVEV (reference sequence). The CDR3 loop spans 16 amino acids. The CDR3 reads CASSLSIWTDYNEQFF. DNA for the CDR3: TGTGCCAGCAGTTTATCAATTTGGACAGACTACAATGAGCAGTTCTTC.

This chain links TRBV7-2 with TRBJ1-2; TRBD1 matches at 11 bases. Germline V CDR1 and CDR2: SGHTA, FQGNSA. V dropped 4 bases and J dropped 4; count of bases not matched to a gene: 2. The CDR3 consists of 14 residues. CDR3 residues: CASSSGTGGYGYTF. CDR3 DNA: TGTGCCAGCAGCTCCGGGACAGGGGGCTATGGCTACACCTTC.

The sample holds a few counts of this clone. The DNA of the CDR3 is TGTGCCAGCAGCTTAGGCCTATCCTACGAGCAGTACTTC. Its protein is CASSLGLSYEQYF. The genes are TRBV7-9 and TRBJ2-7; D gene ambiguous. CDR1 and CDR2 from the germline V gene are SEHNR and FQNEAQ (reference sequence). Trimming took off 1 base at V and 1 base at J, with 5 bases between the two ends. The CDR3 loop spans 13 amino acids. Filled out from reference TRBV7-9 and TRBJ2-7, the complete variable domain reads DTGVSQNPRHKITKRGQNVTFRCDPISEHNRLYWYRQTLGQGPEFLTYFQNEAQLEKSRLLSDRFSAERPKGSFSTLEIQRTEQGDSAMYLCASSLGLSYEQYFGPGTRLTVT.

This clone was counted between two and nine times. The CDR3 spells CSVMATEAFF. The CDR3 region has the DNA TGCAGTGTGATGGCCACTGAAGCTTTCTTT. V is TRBV20-1 and J is TRBJ1-1; no clear D. The CDR3 has 10 amino acids. Per germline, CDR1 DFQATT and CDR2 SNEGSKA (reference sequence). With 7 bases removed from V and 4 bases from J, the gap between germline ends came to 7 bases.

This chain uses TRBV6-5 with TRBJ2-7; 9 bases line up with TRBD1. The CDR3 consists of 14 residues. Trimming cost V 7 bases and J 5 bases; bases outside gene matches: 9. Germline CDR1 is MNHEY and CDR2 is SVGAGI. The CDR3 sequence: CASTRQGGRNEQYF. The DNA for the CDR3 is TGTGCCAGCACCCGACAGGGGGGAAGGAACGAGCAGTACTTC.

This clone was detected only a few times. V is TRBV9 and J is TRBJ2-2, with 7 bases that match TRBD2. This CDR3 is built from 16 residues. Germline V gene data show CDR1 as SGDLS and CDR2 as YYNGEE. The ends lost 1 base at V and 4 bases at J; junction bases unmatched: 7. The CDR3 DNA reads as TGTGCCAGCAGCGTATGGATAGCGGGTGCCACCGGGGAGCTGTTTTTT. Its translation: CASSVWIAGATGELFF.

This chain uses TRBV7-2 with TRBJ2-5; D may be TRBD2 (7 bases). Trimming removed 6 bases at V and 2 bases at J, with 10 bases between. In germline, CDR1 is SGHTA, CDR2 FQGNSA. This CDR3 is built from 13 residues. CDR3 DNA sequence: TGTGCCAGCAGTAGGGGGGGACAAGAGACCCAGTACTTC. Translating it yields CASSRGGQETQYF.

The J gene is TRBJ1-4, the V gene TRBV28; possible D gene TRBD1, 5 bases. The CDR3 contains 14 residues. The V gene's germline CDR1 is MDHEN and CDR2 SYDVKM. V was trimmed by 2 bases and J by 3 bases, leaving 7 bases between them. The CDR3 region has the DNA TGTGCCAGCAGTTTAGGAGGGGCTAATGAAAAACTGTTTTTT. It yields the protein CASSLGGANEKLFF.

This clone turned up a few times. The chain is built from TRBV19 and TRBJ1-2; the D is unclear. Germline lookup yields CDR1 LNHDA and CDR2 SQIVND (reference sequence). The CDR3 consists of 16 residues. Trimming shortened V by 5 bases and J by 2 bases, and 18 bases separated the two germline ends. CDR3 DNA sequence: TGTGCCAGTAGTCTCGAGGTTGGACTAGCCAACTATGGCTACACCTTC. It translates to CASSLEVGLANYGYTF.

The sample holds a few counts of this clone. The J gene is TRBJ1-4, the V gene TRBV18; no clear D. This CDR3 has 11 residues. CDR1 is KGHSH, CDR2 LQKENI, per germline. V was shortened by 6 bases and J by 14 bases, with 13 bases between the two germline ends. CDR3: CASSPGQELFF. In DNA form, the CDR3 reads TGTGCCAGCTCTCCCGGCCAAGAGCTGTTTTTT.

V is TRBV7-2 and J is TRBJ1-1; unclear D gene. V was shortened by 5 bases and J by 1 base, with 8 bases between the two germline ends. Germline V gene sequence: CDR1 SGHTA, CDR2 FQGNSA. This CDR3 is 13 amino acids long. This chain's CDR3 is CASSEGPNTEAFF. The CDR3 DNA is TGTGCCAGCAGCGAGGGCCCGAACACTGAAGCTTTCTTT.

This clone turned up a few times. The chain uses TRBV7-8 and TRBJ1-2, with D maybe TRBD1 (5 bases). Germline values: CDR1 SGHVS, CDR2 FQNEAQ. Trimming removed 4 bases at V and 5 bases at J, with 8 bases between. The CDR3 runs to 12 residues. The DNA of the CDR3 is TGTGCCAGCAGCTATGAGGGGTATGGCTACACCTTC. Encoded protein: CASSYEGYGYTF. Full variable domain (remainder filled in from reference TRBV7-8 and TRBJ1-2): GAGVSQSPRYKVAKRGQDVALRCDPISGHVSLFWYQQALGQGPEFLTYFQNEAQLDKSGLPSDRFFAERPEGSVSTLKIQRTQQEDSAVYLCASSYEGYGYTFGSGTRLTVV.

This clone was seen only a few times. The chain combines TRBV30 with TRBJ1-5, with TRBD1 as a possible D gene (5 bases). The germline V gene encodes CDR1 GTSNPN and CDR2 SVGIG (reference sequence). Trimming shortened V by 0 bases and J by 6 bases, and 12 bases separated the two germline ends. The CDR3 has 14 amino acids. CDR3 in DNA: TGTGCCTGGAGTGTATCAGGGCGGGGTCAGCCCCAGCATTTT. This codes for CAWSVSGRGQPQHF.

This clone has more than one count but fewer than ten. This chain links TRBV7-6 with TRBJ1-5; D unclear. Germline CDR1 reads SGHVS; CDR2 reads FNYEAQ. The V end lost 5 bases, the J end lost 5 bases, and 10 bases lay between the germline ends. The CDR3 has 13 residues. As DNA, the CDR3 is TGTGCCAGCAGCCCCATGGGTGATCAGCCCCAGCATTTT. Translation: CASSPMGDQPQHF.

The chain couples TRBV28 to TRBJ2-3; the D is unclear. This CDR3 is built from 14 residues. V was cut by 6 bases and J by 4 bases, with 14 bases left in between. The germline V gene has CDR1 MDHEN and CDR2 SYDVKM. The CDR3 DNA reads as TGTGCCAGCAGCCTGCCCCTAGGCGCAGATACGCAGTATTTT. Translated, it gives CASSLPLGADTQYF.

The chain links TRBV2 to TRBJ2-3, with 10 bases aligning to TRBD2. Trimming removed 6 bases from V and 6 bases from J; junction bases left unmatched: 9. Germline assignment: CDR1 SNHLY and CDR2 FYNNEI. The CDR3 length is 15 residues. CDR3 sequence (DNA): TGTGCCAGCAGGACCCCTAGCGGGGGTGGGGATACGCAGTATTTT. Its protein is CASRTPSGGGDTQYF.

The V and J genes are TRBV5-1 and TRBJ2-5, with no clear D. There are 12 residues in the CDR3. Germline CDR1 is SGHRS and CDR2 is YFSETQ. V dropped 4 bases and J dropped 2 bases, with 6 bases sitting between them. Written as DNA, the CDR3 is TGCGCCAGCAGCCTACGACAAGAGACCCAGTACTTC. Its protein product is CASSLRQETQYF.

The chain has TRBV9 and TRBJ1-2; no firm D call. The CDR3 length is 16 residues. Trimming cost V 0 bases and J 0 bases, with 12 bases left between them. Germline-derived CDR1 and CDR2 are SGDLS and YYNGEE. CDR3 region: CASSVDMTLSNYGYTF. The CDR3 bases are TGTGCCAGCAGCGTAGATATGACACTGTCTAACTATGGCTACACCTTC.